Below, 28 T cell receptor beta chains from the same sample are listed, as sequenced in a study of CD4 and CD8 cells across lung adenocarcinoma regions. TCRdb re-called the PCR reads with MiXCR, one entry per CDR3 protein. The table has several thousand distinct CDR3 sequences, 45% seen once. Material for sequencing was CD8+ T cells from the center of a lung tumor. These receptors came from a male donor with lung adenocarcinoma. The CD4 and CD8 labels of this study may be unreliable.

This clonotype was observed many times. A read error may explain this, as a much larger clone is one base away. In DNA, the CDR3 is TGTGCCAGCAGACCAGCGGGAGCACTTGAGACCCAGTTCTTC. It yields the protein CASRPAGALETQFF. V and J are TRBV6-5 and TRBJ2-1, with TRBD2 identical over 8 bases. J was trimmed by 13 bases and V by 6 bases; bases with no gene match: 14. Germline assignment: CDR1 MNHEY and CDR2 SVGAGI. This CDR3 has 14 residues.

This sequence joins TRBV7-2 and TRBJ1-5; D is unresolved. V lost 2 bases and J 6 bases, leaving 14 bases between the germline ends. Germline lookup yields CDR1 SGHTA and CDR2 FQGNSA. The CDR3 extends over 15 amino acids. This CDR3 reads CASSLTFEAGQPQHF. The CDR3 nucleotides read TGTGCCAGCAGCTTAACCTTCGAAGCAGGTCAGCCCCAGCATTTT.

This clonotype occurred a few times. V usage is TRBV4-1 and J usage is TRBJ2-3, with 7 bases that match TRBD1. The CDR3 loop spans 16 amino acids. With V trimmed by 4 bases and J by 2 bases, 9 bases remained unmatched. The germline V gene encodes CDR1 MGHRA and CDR2 YSYEKL. The CDR3 spells CASSLLTGAVTDTQYF. CDR3 nucleotides: TGCGCCAGCAGCCTGCTAACAGGGGCTGTCACAGATACGCAGTATTTT.

This clonotype was counted a few times. V gene TRBV24-1 combines with J gene TRBJ2-1; D perhaps matches TRBD2 (6 bases). The CDR3 is made up of 14 amino acids. The germline gives CDR1 KGHDR, CDR2 SFDVKD. V lost 0 bases, J lost 8 bases, and 10 bases lay in between. CDR3 sequence (DNA): TGTGCCACCAGTGATTTGGTCAGGGAGGATGAGCAGTTCTTC. Its translation: CATSDLVREDEQFF.

The rearrangement uses TRBV3-1 and TRBJ2-6; D not resolved. Germline-derived CDR1 and CDR2 are LGHDT and YNNKEL (reference sequence). Trimming left V 2 bases short and J 0 bases short, with 14 bases between. This CDR3 comprises 18 residues. CDR3: CASSQRYRRISGANVLTF. CDR3 bases: TGTGCCAGCAGCCAAAGATACCGGCGGATCTCTGGGGCCAACGTCCTGACTTTC.

The table lists this clonotype with a count of one. The chain joins TRBV19 to TRBJ2-2, with a tentative D call TRBD2 (6 bases). Trimming cost V 8 bases and J 5 bases, with 18 bases left between them. The CDR3 consists of 15 residues. Germline V gives CDR1 LNHDA, CDR2 SQIVND (reference sequence). CDR3 loop: CASGVVRAGTGELFF. The CDR3 DNA sequence: TGTGCCAGTGGGGTTGTGAGGGCGGGGACCGGGGAGCTGTTTTTT.

The chain couples TRBV20-1 to TRBJ2-5; D might be TRBD1 or TRBD2, each matching 7 bases. V was shortened by 6 bases and J by 4 bases, with 18 bases between the two germline ends. The CDR3 totals 14 residues. CDR1 is DFQATT and CDR2 is SNEGSKA in the germline V gene (reference sequence). The CDR3 region has the DNA TGCAGTGCCACAGGAGGGAGGGGGCGAGAGACCCAGTACTTC. As protein: CSATGGRGRETQYF.

The chain has TRBV27 and TRBJ2-3; D is undetermined. The CDR3 is 12 residues long. Germline CDR1 and CDR2: MNHEY and SMNVEV (reference sequence). V lost 4 bases to trimming and J lost 6 bases, with 8 bases between them. The CDR3 is CASSSLVDTQYF. DNA for the CDR3: TGTGCCAGCAGTTCTTTGGTCGATACGCAGTATTTT.

The genes are TRBV6-1 and TRBJ2-5; 10 bases align to TRBD2. Losses at the gene ends were 0 bases for V and 5 bases for J; bases not matched to a gene: 0. The CDR3 covers 14 residues. CDR1 is MNHNS and CDR2 is SASEGT in the germline V gene. The CDR3 region is CASSEATSGETQYF. In DNA, the CDR3 is TGTGCCAGCAGTGAAGCGACTAGCGGGGAGACCCAGTACTTC.

V is TRBV10-3 and J is TRBJ2-4; D may correspond to TRBD1 or TRBD2 (5 bases each). From germline, CDR1 is ENHRY and CDR2 SYGVKD. The CDR3 contains 15 residues. The CDR3 is CGAGLRGQAKEIQYF. CDR3 nucleotide sequence: TGTGGCGCCGGGCTCCGGGGCCAAGCCAAAGAGATCCAGTACTTC.

This clonotype was seen repeatedly, ten times or more. The rearrangement joins TRBV7-3 to TRBJ2-1; D may correspond to TRBD1 or TRBD2 (6 bases each). The germline V and J ends were trimmed by 6 bases and 9 bases, with 15 bases remaining between them. CDR3 size: 13 residues. The germline gives CDR1 SGHTA, CDR2 FQGTGA. CDR3 in amino acids: CASSSGAGGEQFF. The CDR3 bases are TGTGCCAGCAGTTCGGGGGCGGGCGGTGAGCAGTTCTTC.

This clonotype has just a few counts. The J gene is TRBJ2-3, the V gene TRBV6-5; TRBD1 aligns across 8 bases. Germline lookup yields CDR1 MNHEY and CDR2 SVGAGI. The CDR3 covers 17 residues. Trimming removed 3 bases from V and 2 bases from J; junction bases left unmatched: 10. The CDR3 DNA sequence: TGTGCCAGCAGTTATACCGGGACAGGAGCCCCCACAGATACGCAGTATTTT. Protein sequence: CASSYTGTGAPTDTQYF.

A note on this clonotype: Relative to the germline gene, one junction end is altered; a read error may explain this. The gene calls are TRBV4-1 and TRBJ2-1; 11 bases match TRBD1. The germline V gene encodes CDR1 MGHRA and CDR2 YSYEKL. CDR3 size: 15 residues. CDR3 sequence: CASSQGTGGYNEQFF. CDR3 nucleotides: TGCGCCAGCAGTCAAGGGACAGGGGGCTACAATGAGCAGTTCTTC.

There are many counts of this clonotype. The chain couples TRBV27 to TRBJ2-7; the D gene is possibly TRBD1 (5 bases). Trimming shortened V by 5 bases and J by 3 bases, and 14 bases separated the two germline ends. The germline CDR1 and CDR2 sequences are MNHEY and SMNVEV (reference sequence). The CDR3 is made up of 14 amino acids. The CDR3 DNA reads as TGTGCCAGCAGTCCCCTCGACAGTCGCTACGAGCAGTACTTC. Encoded protein: CASSPLDSRYEQYF.

This clonotype was detected ten times or more. The chain is built from TRBV28 and TRBJ2-5, with 7 bases fitting TRBD2. The CDR3 is 15 residues long. The V gene end was trimmed by 6 bases and the J gene end by 1 base; junction bases not matched to a gene: 8. Germline CDR1 is MDHEN and CDR2 is SYDVKM. In DNA form, the CDR3 reads TGTGCCAGCAGACCCCGGGACTACGCCCAAGAGACCCAGTACTTC. It specifies CASRPRDYAQETQYF.

The chain employs TRBV14 and TRBJ2-7, with no clear D. Deletions cut 1 base from V and 13 bases from J, with 17 bases between. There are 13 residues in the CDR3. Germline loops: CDR1 SGHDN, CDR2 FVKESK. The CDR3 reads CASSQAGSTQGYF. The CDR3 region has the DNA TGTGCCAGCAGCCAAGCCGGCTCTACGCAAGGATACTTC.

This clonotype was counted a few times. The gene calls are TRBV15 and TRBJ2-2; D gene uncertain. This CDR3 is built from 16 residues. Trimming took off 0 bases at V and 2 bases at J, with 10 bases between the two ends. Germline CDR1 reads LNHNV; CDR2 reads YYDKDF (reference sequence). In DNA form, the CDR3 reads TGTGCCACCAGCAGAGATAGTGGGGTTAACACCGGGGAGCTGTTTTTT. Amino acid sequence: CATSRDSGVNTGELFF.

This sequence joins TRBV6-1 and TRBJ2-4, with 8 bases fitting TRBD2. Losses at the gene ends were 2 bases for V and 0 bases for J; bases not matched to a gene: 12. This CDR3 region has 19 residues. Germline V lookup: CDR1 MNHNS, CDR2 SASEGT. In nucleotides, the CDR3 is TGTGCCAGCAGTGAATTCGGCGGGAGGTCAATCTTAGCCAAAAACATTCAGTACTTC. Amino acid sequence: CASSEFGGRSILAKNIQYF.

This clonotype was picked up many times. This chain uses TRBV7-8 with TRBJ2-1; 9 bases are a match to TRBD1. CDR1 and CDR2 from the germline V gene are SGHVS and FQNEAQ. V was pared by 4 bases and J by 1 base, with 2 bases of the junction left unmatched. The CDR3 loop spans 15 amino acids. This CDR3 reads CASSWGQGSYNEQFF. The CDR3 nucleotides read TGTGCCAGCAGCTGGGGACAGGGTTCCTACAATGAGCAGTTCTTC.

The rearrangement uses TRBV25-1 and TRBJ2-1; D might be TRBD1 (5 bases). Trimming left V 8 bases short and J 15 bases short, with 20 bases between. CDR1 is MGHDK, CDR2 SYGVNS, per germline. The CDR3 has 12 amino acids. The CDR3 reads CASQLGLVGPFF. CDR3 in DNA: TGTGCCAGCCAACTGGGGCTAGTCGGCCCGTTCTTC.

At least ten counts were recorded for this clonotype. The chain carries TRBV12-3 or TRBV12-4 and TRBJ1-4; D is ambiguous. V lost 4 bases, J lost 0 bases, and 6 bases lay in between. This CDR3 spans 14 amino acids. CDR3 DNA sequence: TGTGCCAGCAGTTCAGCCGCAACTAATGAAAAACTGTTTTTT. Translated: CASSSAATNEKLFF.

The chain joins TRBV6-1 to TRBJ1-3, with D unresolved. The V gene lost 3 bases and the J gene lost 7 bases, with 13 bases spanning the gap. CDR1 is MNHNS, CDR2 SASEGT, per germline. CDR3 length equals 14 residues. As DNA, the CDR3 is TGTGCCAGCAGTGAGGCTCAGGCCCTGAACACCATATATTTT. Encoded protein: CASSEAQALNTIYF.

This clonotype was seen ten or more times. V is TRBV10-3 and J is TRBJ2-1, with D possibly matching TRBD2 (7 bases). Germline CDR1 ENHRY, CDR2 SYGVKD. The CDR3 length is 18 residues. V lost 6 bases to trimming and J lost 2 bases, with 23 bases between them. CDR3 amino acids: CAIRPGGGRAVTYNEQFF. CDR3 coding DNA: TGTGCCATCAGACCTGGAGGGGGGAGGGCCGTCACCTACAATGAGCAGTTCTTC.

Ten or more counts support this clonotype. The rearrangement joins TRBV7-9 to TRBJ2-1, with 7 nucleotides matching TRBD2. Trimming took 4 bases from V and 4 from J; bases not matched to a gene: 13. Per the germline V gene, CDR1 is SEHNR and CDR2 is FQNEAQ (reference sequence). CDR3 size: 17 residues. CDR3 sequence: CASSSPAGRGRYNEQFF. The CDR3 nucleotides are TGTGCCAGCAGCTCCCCAGCGGGTCGCGGGAGATACAATGAGCAGTTCTTC.

The genes are TRBV6-4 and TRBJ2-3, with D possibly matching TRBD1 (5 bases). This CDR3 is 13 amino acids long. Trimming cost V 9 bases and J 9 bases, with 19 bases left between them. Looked up from germline, CDR1 is MRHNA and CDR2 is SNTAGT. The CDR3 sequence is CARGLWATNTQYF. CDR3 nucleotides: TGTGCCAGGGGGCTCTGGGCCACAAACACGCAGTATTTT.

The V gene is TRBV5-1, the J gene TRBJ2-5, with TRBD2 matching 8 bases. The DNA end is a closer match to TRBJ2-1, so the J assignment may be wrong. The CDR3 has 14 amino acids. Germline V gene data show CDR1 as SGHRS and CDR2 as YFSETQ. The CDR3 nucleotides read TGCGCCAGCAGTGAAGCGGGAGTTAGCGGTGAGCAGTTCTTC. Its translation: CASSEAGVSGEQFF.

This clonotype showed up just a few times. The V gene is TRBV3-1, the J gene TRBJ1-2, with unresolved D. Germline CDR1 reads LGHDT; CDR2 reads YNNKEL (reference sequence). The ends were cut back, 4 bases at V and 4 bases at J, with 10 bases in the middle. The CDR3 has 13 residues. The CDR3 DNA is TGTGCCAGCAGCCGACGAACCAGCTATGGCTACACCTTC. Translating it yields CASSRRTSYGYTF.

This clonotype has ten or more counts. The V and J genes are TRBV6-1 and TRBJ1-6; D uncertain. Germline V gene lookup returns CDR1 MNHNS and CDR2 SASEGT. CDR3 length: 19 amino acids. Trimming removed 1 base at V and 5 bases at J, with 21 bases between. CDR3 protein: CASSEVVLHKFYHNSPLHF. The CDR3 coding sequence is TGTGCCAGCAGTGAAGTGGTCCTACATAAATTTTATCATAATTCACCCCTCCACTTT.